This passage covers 9 T cell receptor beta chains from one sample sequenced in a study of beta chain features in type 1 diabetes. Study-level results: Within each of all four CD4+ subsets, Type 1 diabetes patients had TCRB CDR3s that were moderately but significantly shorter.

Isolated RNA was reverse transcribed in full, so expressed TCRB transcripts were sequenced. Assay used: immunoSEQ multiplex PCR; TCRdb lists only in-frame clones, some missing. The sample contains approximately 240,000 clones, approximately 16% of which appear only once. No antigens are known for them. The specimen sequenced was naive CD4+ T cells from blood. Receptors originate from a man aged 25-45 years with type 1 diabetes.

This clone was observed a few times. This chain joins TRBV10-3 and TRBJ1-1, with TRBD1 matching over 8 bases. V shed 4 bases, J shed 1 base, and the junction held 5 bases outside the gene matches. Looked up from germline, CDR1 is ENHRY and CDR2 is SYGVKD. CDR3 length: 15 amino acids. The CDR3 DNA reads as TGTGCCATCAGTGGAATAGGGACAGGGAACACTGAAGCTTTCTTT. Protein product: CAISGIGTGNTEAFF.

There are a few counts of this clone. The rearrangement joins TRBV15 to TRBJ2-2; TRBD1 agrees at 7 bases. This CDR3 has 16 residues. The ends lost 2 bases at V and 6 bases at J; junction bases unmatched: 9. Germline V gene data show CDR1 as LNHNV and CDR2 as YYDKDF (reference sequence). The CDR3 sequence is CATSRTSYGTAGELFF. CDR3 sequence (DNA): TGTGCCACCAGCAGAACTAGTTACGGGACAGCCGGGGAGCTGTTTTTT.

J is TRBJ2-5 and V is TRBV7-9; the D gene is possibly TRBD2 (6 bases). Trimming took off 0 bases at V and 4 bases at J, with 12 bases between the two ends. This CDR3 region has 15 residues. Germline V CDR1 and CDR2: SEHNR, FQNEAQ (reference sequence). CDR3 DNA sequence: TGTGCCAGCAGCTTAGCGGGAGGCCATGGAGAGACCCAGTACTTC. This translates into CASSLAGGHGETQYF.

This clone was counted only a few times. V usage is TRBV4-1 and J usage is TRBJ2-1; D remains unclear. CDR1 MGHRA and CDR2 YSYEKL come from the germline V gene. V was trimmed by 3 bases and J by 7 bases, leaving 7 bases between them. This CDR3 is 12 amino acids long. CDR3 sequence: CASSHEGNEQFF. The CDR3 DNA reads TGCGCCAGCAGCCATGAAGGGAATGAGCAGTTCTTC.

This clone showed up just a few times. The rearrangement links TRBV25-1 to TRBJ1-2; D call uncertain. Trimming removed 4 bases at V and 8 bases at J, with 17 bases between. The germline V gene encodes CDR1 MGHDK and CDR2 SYGVNS. This CDR3 has 14 residues. This chain's CDR3 is CASSGTPGREGYTF. The CDR3 coding sequence is TGTGCCAGCAGTGGCACCCCGGGAAGAGAGGGCTACACCTTC.

The gene calls are TRBV6-5 and TRBJ1-1; TRBD1 is a possible D gene (6 bases). V shed 0 bases and J shed 2 bases, with 10 bases lying between them. In germline, CDR1 is MNHEY, CDR2 SVGAGI. The CDR3 has 15 amino acids. CDR3 nucleotide sequence: TGTGCCAGCAGTTACTCGAACAGGGTAAACACTGAAGCTTTCTTT. It yields the protein CASSYSNRVNTEAFF.

This clone has a handful of counts. The V gene is TRBV29-1, the J gene TRBJ2-7, with 8 bases lining up with TRBD2. The ends lost 6 bases at V and 5 bases at J; junction bases unmatched: 9. CDR1 is SQVTM and CDR2 is ANQGSEA in the germline V gene. The CDR3 extends over 13 amino acids. CDR3 in DNA: TGCAGCGTAGAACGGACTAGCCGCGACGAGCAGTACTTC. Amino acid sequence: CSVERTSRDEQYF.

The DNA for the CDR3 is TGTGCCTGCCCGGGACAGGGGCAAATGAACACTGAAGCTTTCTTT. As protein: CACPGQGQMNTEAFF. The chain combines TRBV30 with TRBJ1-1; the match to TRBD1 covers 10 bases. The length of the CDR3 is 15 residues. The junction had 7 bases not matched to a gene; V was cut back by 6 bases and J by 0 bases. CDR1 and CDR2 from the germline V gene are GTSNPN and SVGIG (reference sequence).

The chain is built from TRBV11-2 and TRBJ1-3; no clear D. The germline V gene encodes CDR1 SGHAT and CDR2 FQNNGV. CDR3 length: 12 residues. V lost 4 bases and J 7 bases, leaving 8 bases between the germline ends. CDR3 in amino acids: CASSSPWNTIYF. The CDR3, as DNA: TGTGCCAGCAGCTCACCTTGGAACACCATATATTTT. Combining the CDR3 with reference TRBV11-2 and TRBJ1-3 gives the whole variable domain EAGVAQSPRYKIIEKRQSVAFWCNPISGHATLYWYQQILGQGPKLLIQFQNNGVVDDSQLPKDRFSAERLKGVDSTLKIQPAKLEDSAVYLCASSSPWNTIYFGEGSWLTVV.